This T cell receptor (beta chain) was recorded in a study of CXCR3-negative and CXCR3-positive naive CD8 T cells. The study's findings and limits: Naive subsets were similarly diverse, while memory CD8+ repertoires were much less diverse. Hydrophobicity was higher for TRB CDR3s found in CXCR3-positive naive cells than in CXCR3-negative naive cells.

In the case of this clonotype: Its target is unknown.

The study made its TRB cDNA libraries by 5' RACE, adding UMI labels. Reanalyzing the 5' RACE reads, TCRdb keeps one entry per CDR3 protein, without DNA. Its listing shows around 84,000 distinct CDR3 sequences. Germline loops: CDR1 PRHDT, CDR2 FYEKMQ (reference sequence). The CDR3 has 14 residues. The sequenced sample consisted of naive CXCR3+ CD8+ T cells from blood. The subset is: CD45RO-CCR7+CD27+CD95- naive CD8+ T cells expressing CXCR3 (TNR3+). This receptor was identified in a human donor in good health. Some clones in this sample may be carry-over from other donors' samples. The V gene is TRBV13, the J gene TRBJ1-2. The CDR3 spells CASSSIGSEGGYTF. Full variable domain (rest looked up from reference TRBV13 and TRBJ1-2): AAGVIQSPRHLIKEKRETATLKCYPIPRHDTVYWYQQGPGQDPQFLISFYEKMQSDKGSIPDRFSAQQFSDYHSELNMSSLELGDSALYFCASSSIGSEGGYTFGSGTRLTVV.